Below, one TCR beta chain is given with its context. Its antigen is not identified. Per germline, CDR1 SGHRS and CDR2 YFSETQ. Trimming stripped 4 bases from V and 4 bases from J, with 23 bases between. CDR3 size: 17 residues. The sample is drawn from a study of CD8 T cells in Susac syndrome. Study-level findings and limits: As acknowledged by the study, its TCR sequencing and HLA analysis included a relatively small number of individuals.

The controls, all healthy donors, were matched for age and sex. The authors negatively isolated CD8+ and CD4+ T cells and FACS-enriched TEMRA cells. RNA totalling about 0.45 to 1 ug underwent reverse transcription with random hexamers. Amplification of TCR beta CDR3 used immunoSEQ multiplex PCR across 54 Vbeta and 13 Jbeta. TCRdb processed the immunoSEQ multiplex PCR reads anew with MiXCR; each CDR3 protein has one entry. The sample lists more than 55,000 distinct CDR3 sequences; approximately 95% were seen once. This sequence was found in a human donor in good health. The V gene is TRBV5-1, the J gene TRBJ1-1, with D unresolved. The sequenced sample was CD8+ T cells from PBMCs. CDR3 in DNA: TGCGCCAGCAGCGAATGGATAGGGTCAACCTCGAGCACTGAAGCTTTCTTT. Protein: CASSEWIGSTSSTEAFF.